These 22 T cell receptor beta chains were all obtained from the same sample, sequenced in a study of T cells after yellow fever vaccination. TCRdb re-called the 5' RACE reads through MiXCR, storing one row per CDR3 protein. The sample carries roughly 340,000 distinct CDR3 sequences, 3% to 4.5% recorded once. Sample: PBMCs, taken 5 days after the yellow fever booster vaccination. The receptor set was obtained from a man aged 18 to 35 who received the YFV17D yellow fever vaccine.

This clonotype was counted a few times. The chain links TRBV12-3 or TRBV12-4 to TRBJ1-1; no clear D. Deletions cut 3 bases from V and 3 bases from J, with 11 bases between. The CDR3 covers 14 residues. The CDR3 sequence: CASSFQAKHTEAFF. The CDR3 coding sequence is TGTGCCAGCAGTTTTCAGGCCAAACACACTGAAGCTTTCTTT.

This clonotype was observed at least ten times. V usage is TRBV20-1 and J usage is TRBJ2-3; no clear D. Germline V gene data show CDR1 as DFQATT and CDR2 as SNEGSKA (reference sequence). The germline V and J ends were trimmed by 8 bases and 3 bases, with 9 bases remaining between them. There are 11 residues in the CDR3. CDR3: CSCRPTDTQYF. CDR3 DNA: TGCAGTTGCCGGCCGACAGATACGCAGTATTTT.

This clonotype has more than one count but fewer than ten. The chain recombines TRBV19 with TRBJ2-5; TRBD1 aligns across 8 bases. Germline-derived CDR1 and CDR2 are LNHDA and SQIVND (reference sequence). V lost 3 bases, J lost 4 bases, and 10 bases stayed unmatched. There are 16 residues in the CDR3. CDR3 DNA: TGTGCCAGTAGTATTTACGCCAGGGGGCTCGGAGAGACCCAGTACTTC. This encodes CASSIYARGLGETQYF. Combining the CDR3 with reference TRBV19 and TRBJ2-5 gives the whole variable domain DGGITQSPKYLFRKEGQNVTLSCEQNLNHDAMYWYRQDPGQGLRLIYYSQIVNDFQKGDIAEGYSVSREKKESFPLTVTSAQKNPTAFYLCASSIYARGLGETQYFGPGTRLLVL.

This clonotype has a count of ten or more. The CDR3 nucleotides read TGTGCCAGCAGTATCGAGGGGGATAGAGGCAAAAACATTCAGTACTTC. This translates into CASSIEGDRGKNIQYF. The chain has TRBV5-5 and TRBJ2-4; weak D call: TRBD1 (6 bases). Germline-derived CDR1 and CDR2 are SGHKS and YYEKEE (reference sequence). The CDR3 covers 16 residues. Trimming removed 5 bases at V and 3 bases at J, with 18 bases between.

The rearrangement links TRBV13 to TRBJ1-2, with 7 bases that match TRBD1. Germline V gene sequence: CDR1 PRHDT, CDR2 FYEKMQ (reference sequence). The trim removed 4 bases at V and 4 bases at J, leaving 12 bases unmatched. CDR3 length: 16 residues. This CDR3 reads CASSSHAAGDSYGYTF. DNA for the CDR3: TGTGCCAGCAGCTCCCATGCGGCGGGGGACAGCTATGGCTACACCTTC.

Here the CDR3 DNA reads TGCGCCAGCAGCCAGGGACAGGCCTACGAGCAGTACGTC. Amino acids: CASSQGQAYEQYV. The chain couples TRBV4-1 to TRBJ2-7, with 8 bases aligning to TRBD1. Trimming at V came to 3 bases and at J to 2 bases, leaving 0 bases not matched to a gene. CDR1 and CDR2 from the germline V gene are MGHRA and YSYEKL. The CDR3 extends over 13 amino acids.

The DNA for the CDR3 is TGTGCCAGCAGCCAAGGCGATAATGGCGGGGGGGCCTACGAGCAGTACTTC. It encodes CASSQGDNGGGAYEQYF. The chain uses TRBV4-2 and TRBJ2-7, with 9 bases that match TRBD2. Germline-derived CDR1 and CDR2 are LGHNA and YNFKEQ. V was clipped by 1 base and J by 2 bases; unmatched bases: 9. The CDR3 loop spans 17 amino acids.

This clonotype was seen more than once but under ten times. The J gene is TRBJ2-3, the V gene TRBV7-3; 8 nucleotides line up with TRBD1. After removal of 4 bases from V and 2 bases from J, the junction contained 14 bases not matched to a gene. The CDR3 totals 18 residues. Per germline, CDR1 SGHTA and CDR2 FQGTGA. The CDR3 region has the DNA TGTGCCAGCAGCTCGTCAGAAACCGGGACAGGACACACAGATACGCAGTATTTT. Its protein product is CASSSSETGTGHTDTQYF.

The chain has TRBV6-6 and TRBJ2-7, with D hard to call. The germline V and J ends were trimmed by 0 bases and 3 bases, with 6 bases remaining between them. CDR1 and CDR2 from the germline V gene are MNHNY and SVGAGI (reference sequence). The CDR3 runs 13 residues. CDR3 amino acids: CASSYSIGYEQYF. CDR3 nucleotide sequence: TGTGCCAGCAGTTACTCGATTGGCTACGAGCAGTACTTC.

The chain employs TRBV6-2 or TRBV6-3 and TRBJ2-1; no clear D. Germline V gene sequence: CDR1 MNHEY, CDR2 SVGEGT. V was shortened by 0 bases and J by 4 bases, with 16 bases between the two germline ends. CDR3 length: 17 amino acids. The CDR3 sequence is CASSYSPDQELYNEQFF. CDR3 nucleotide sequence: TGTGCCAGCAGTTACTCGCCGGATCAGGAACTTTACAATGAGCAGTTCTTC.

This clonotype was seen ten or more times. The rearrangement joins TRBV7-2 to TRBJ2-3, with 8 bases identical to TRBD1. Germline assignment: CDR1 SGHTA and CDR2 FQGNSA. J gave up 4 bases and V 5 bases, and 11 bases lay outside the gene matches. This CDR3 is 16 amino acids long. CDR3 loop: CASSPERQGNSDTQYF. The CDR3 DNA follows: TGTGCCAGCAGCCCAGAAAGACAGGGGAATTCAGATACGCAGTATTTT.

Regarding this clonotype: The CDR3 does not close with the conserved phenylalanine or tryptophan, likely indicating a read error. V and J are TRBV6-2 or TRBV6-3 and TRBJ2-4, with D possibly being TRBD2 (5 bases). The V end lost 6 bases, the J end lost 6 bases, and 15 bases lay between the germline ends. Germline lookup yields CDR1 MNHEY and CDR2 SVGEGT. The CDR3 sequence is 14 residues long. The DNA of the CDR3 is TGTGCCAGCAGGACCCCCGGGGATATAAACATTCAGTACTTA. It is translated as CASRTPGDINIQYL.

The chain couples TRBV7-2 to TRBJ1-1; weak D call: TRBD1 (6 bases). Germline values: CDR1 SGHTA, CDR2 FQGNSA. Deletions cut 5 bases from V and 1 base from J, with 14 bases between. This CDR3 is built from 15 residues. This CDR3 reads CASSSQGPGNTEAFF. CDR3 DNA sequence: TGTGCCAGCAGCAGTCAGGGGCCAGGGAACACTGAAGCTTTCTTT.

This clonotype was counted ten times or more. The genes are TRBV7-9 and TRBJ2-1, with TRBD2 matching 7 bases. V lost 5 bases and J lost 4; bases outside the gene matches: 11. The CDR3 is made up of 16 amino acids. CDR1 is SEHNR and CDR2 is FQNEAQ in the germline V gene (reference sequence). CDR3 nucleotide sequence: TGTGCCAGCAGCCTCAATCTAGCGGTTAAGTACAATGAGCAGTTCTTC. Residues: CASSLNLAVKYNEQFF.

This clonotype was observed a handful of times. The chain combines TRBV19 with TRBJ2-1; a possible D gene is TRBD1 (6 bases). The CDR3 is made up of 15 amino acids. From germline, CDR1 is LNHDA and CDR2 SQIVND (reference sequence). Trimming removed 4 bases from V and 4 bases from J, with 14 bases in between. The CDR3 DNA reads as TGTGCCAGTAGTAGGGAGACAGGCCCATACAATGAGCAGTTCTTC. It is translated as CASSRETGPYNEQFF.

The table lists this clonotype with a few counts. The V call is TRBV12-3 or TRBV12-4, the J call TRBJ2-7, with 7 nucleotides matching TRBD2. The CDR3 covers 13 residues. The V segment lost 6 bases and the J segment 4 bases; nucleotides outside the gene matches: 6. CDR3 in DNA: TGTGCCAGCAGGGGCGGGGGAAGGTACGAGCAGTACTTC. Translation gives CASRGGGRYEQYF.

There are a few counts of this clonotype. J is TRBJ2-7 and V is TRBV18, with D possibly matching TRBD1 (6 bases). With 3 bases removed from V and 3 bases from J, the gap between germline ends came to 9 bases. The CDR3 totals 13 residues. Germline CDR1 and CDR2: KGHSH and LQKENI. The CDR3 coding sequence is TGTGCCAGCTCACCCAGGGGTCACTACGAGCAGTACTTC. Its translation: CASSPRGHYEQYF.

The chain recombines TRBV25-1 with TRBJ2-7; 10 bases match TRBD1. Unmatched junction bases numbered 11, after V lost 6 bases and J lost 0 bases. The CDR3 spans 17 residues. The V gene's germline CDR1 is MGHDK and CDR2 SYGVNS. CDR3 nucleotides: TGTGCCAGCAGCCCCGACAGGGGGCCCTTAAGCTCCTACGAGCAGTACTTC. This sequence encodes CASSPDRGPLSSYEQYF.

This clonotype was picked up a small number of times. The rearrangement uses TRBV6-2 or TRBV6-3 and TRBJ2-7; 7 bases align to TRBD1. J was trimmed by 3 bases and V by 8 bases; bases with no gene match: 7. Looked up from germline, CDR1 is MNHEY and CDR2 is SVGEGT. The CDR3 runs to 13 residues. The CDR3 spells CASRKTGSYEQYV. The CDR3, as DNA: TGTGCCAGCCGAAAGACAGGGAGCTACGAGCAGTACGTC.

V usage is TRBV4-1 and J usage is TRBJ1-5; TRBD1 might be the D (6 bases). The CDR3 covers 18 residues. Germline V gene lookup returns CDR1 MGHRA and CDR2 YSYEKL. Trimming took off 0 bases at V and 1 base at J, with 16 bases between the two ends. DNA of the CDR3: TGCGCCAGCAGCCAAGAGACGTTCCAGGGGTTAAGCAATCAGCCCCAGCATTTT. Protein product: CASSQETFQGLSNQPQHF.

The sample holds many counts of this clonotype. The chain couples TRBV6-2 or TRBV6-3 to TRBJ2-1; D may be TRBD1 (5 bases). Trimming left V 7 bases short and J 6 bases short, with 7 bases between. CDR1 is MNHEY and CDR2 is SVGEGT in the germline V gene. CDR3 size: 11 residues. The CDR3 coding sequence is TGTGCCAGCACGCAGGGCAATGAGCAGTTCTTC. Translating it yields CASTQGNEQFF.

This clonotype was seen a few times. The chain recombines TRBV2 with TRBJ2-1, with D unresolved. Germline V lookup: CDR1 SNHLY, CDR2 FYNNEI. The CDR3 has 11 residues. Trimming pared 4 bases from V and 8 bases from J, leaving 6 bases between. For the CDR3, the DNA is TGTGCCAGCAGTGTGCGGTATGAGCAGTTCTTC. Translating it yields CASSVRYEQFF.